Each of the 16 T cell receptor beta chains below was sequenced from the same sample in a study of blood T cell repertoires in COVID-19. Assay used: immunoSEQ multiplex PCR; TCRdb lists only in-frame clones, some missing. The sample carries a few hundred thousand clones, 88% recorded once. The source material was PBMCs or T cells enriched from blood (not recorded which). The source is a woman in her sixties in a cohort exposed to, infected with or recovered from COVID-19 (not recorded which).

The V call is TRBV11-2, the J call TRBJ2-7, with D possibly being TRBD2 (5 bases). V was clipped by 3 bases and J by 4 bases, with 10 bases between them. Germline CDR1 is SGHAT and CDR2 is FQNNGV. The CDR3 length is 13 residues. This CDR3 is CASSFPRGYEQYF. The CDR3 nucleotides are TGTGCCAGCAGCTTCCCCCGCGGGTACGAGCAGTACTTC. Full variable domain (outside the CDR3, taken from reference TRBV11-2 and TRBJ2-7): EAGVAQSPRYKIIEKRQSVAFWCNPISGHATLYWYQQILGQGPKLLIQFQNNGVVDDSQLPKDRFSAERLKGVDSTLKIQPAKLEDSAVYLCASSFPRGYEQYFGPGTRLTVT.

V gene TRBV4-1 combines with J gene TRBJ1-4; D gene unclear. V was clipped by 0 bases and J by 8 bases, with 16 bases between them. The CDR3 extends over 16 amino acids. Germline-derived CDR1 and CDR2 are MGHRA and YSYEKL. DNA for the CDR3: TGCGCCAGCAGCCAAGATCACCCGACGGGTGGGGAAAAACTGTTTTTT. It codes for CASSQDHPTGGEKLFF.

J is TRBJ2-1 and V is TRBV13; 16 nucleotides line up with TRBD2. The CDR3 is 24 amino acids. J gave up 4 bases and V 1 base, and 22 bases lay outside the gene matches. Germline values: CDR1 PRHDT, CDR2 FYEKMQ (reference sequence). CDR3 loop: CASSLVRETRGLAGGNWVYNEQFF. The CDR3 region has the DNA TGTGCCAGCAGCTTAGTGAGAGAAACCCGGGGACTAGCGGGAGGGAATTGGGTTTACAATGAGCAGTTCTTC.

The V and J genes are TRBV6-5 and TRBJ2-7; D is perhaps TRBD1 (6 bases). The ends were cut back, 3 bases at V and 11 bases at J, with 17 bases in the middle. CDR3 length: 13 amino acids. Germline V gives CDR1 MNHEY, CDR2 SVGAGI. CDR3 DNA sequence: TGTGCCAGCAGTTATTCGCTTTTATCAGGGGAGTACTTC. Protein sequence: CASSYSLLSGEYF.

V is TRBV4-1 and J is TRBJ2-3; tentative D call: TRBD1 (7 bases). Trimming pared 3 bases from V and 4 bases from J, leaving 17 bases between. The germline CDR1 and CDR2 sequences are MGHRA and YSYEKL. The CDR3 runs to 16 residues. The CDR3 coding sequence is TGCGCCAGCAGCCAGAGAGGTCAGGGGGGATCAGATACGCAGTATTTT. Residues: CASSQRGQGGSDTQYF.

V gene TRBV19 combines with J gene TRBJ2-2; no clear D. The germline CDR1 and CDR2 sequences are LNHDA and SQIVND (reference sequence). Trimming took 5 bases from V and 4 from J, leaving 11 bases between them. This CDR3 has 14 amino acids. Written as DNA, the CDR3 is TGTGCCAGTAGTCCGGCAGGTAGCACCGGGGAGCTGTTTTTT. As protein: CASSPAGSTGELFF.

The chain joins TRBV28 to TRBJ2-5; 11 bases map to TRBD2. The CDR3 totals 15 residues. V was clipped by 4 bases and J by 5 bases; unmatched bases: 6. Germline loops: CDR1 MDHEN, CDR2 SYDVKM. The CDR3 DNA reads as TGTGCCAGCAGTTCGATTAGCGGGAGGGCTGAGACCCAGTACTTC. This translates into CASSSISGRAETQYF. The complete variable domain, with remaining parts taken from reference TRBV28 and TRBJ2-5, reads DVKVTQSSRYLVKRTGEKVFLECVQDMDHENMFWYRQDPGLGLRLIYFSYDVKMKEKGDIPEGYSVSREKKERFSLILESASTNQTSMYLCASSSISGRAETQYFGPGTRLLVL.

The chain has TRBV5-1 and TRBJ2-1; 10 bases match TRBD2. CDR3 size: 14 residues. The V gene's germline CDR1 is SGHRS and CDR2 YFSETQ. With V trimmed by 3 bases and J by 9 bases, 6 bases remained unmatched. The CDR3 nucleotides read TGCGCCAGCAGCTCTATGGGACTAGCGTTTGAGCAGTTCTTC. Its protein is CASSSMGLAFEQFF.

This clone appeared once. The V call is TRBV7-9, the J call TRBJ2-2; TRBD1 matches 10 bases. Germline lookup yields CDR1 SEHNR and CDR2 FQNEAQ (reference sequence). The CDR3 has 16 residues. V lost 5 bases to trimming and J lost 5 bases; unmatched junction nucleotides: 8. The CDR3 sequence: CASSPHGTGDTGELFF. The CDR3 nucleotides read TGTGCCAGCAGCCCACACGGGACAGGGGATACCGGGGAGCTGTTTTTT.

V and J are TRBV28 and TRBJ2-7; D is perhaps TRBD1 (6 bases). Deletions cut 5 bases from V and 7 bases from J, with 12 bases between. The germline V gene has CDR1 MDHEN and CDR2 SYDVKM. The CDR3 consists of 12 residues. CDR3 bases: TGTGCCAGCAGTCCGGGACATAGTGAGCAGTACTTC. Translated: CASSPGHSEQYF. The entire variable domain, with the rest obtained from reference TRBV28 and TRBJ2-7, is as follows: DVKVTQSSRYLVKRTGEKVFLECVQDMDHENMFWYRQDPGLGLRLIYFSYDVKMKEKGDIPEGYSVSREKKERFSLILESASTNQTSMYLCASSPGHSEQYFGPGTRLTVT.

The chain carries TRBV4-3 and TRBJ1-1; the D gene is possibly TRBD1 (6 bases). This CDR3 has 15 residues. V lost 1 base, J lost 1 base, and 10 bases lay in between. Germline CDR1 LGHNA, CDR2 YSLEER. The CDR3 DNA reads TGCGCCAGCAGCCAAGTTGGCAGGGGGAACACTGAAGCTTTCTTT. Its protein is CASSQVGRGNTEAFF.

The CDR3 DNA sequence: TGCGCCAGCAGTGAGTCCGCTAGCCGCGGCGAGCAGTACTTC. Amino acids: CASSESASRGEQYF. The V call is TRBV10-1, the J call TRBJ2-7; weak D call: TRBD2 (5 bases). The ends were cut back, 0 bases at V and 6 bases at J, with 12 bases in the middle. Germline CDR1 is WNHNN and CDR2 is SYGVQD (reference sequence). The CDR3 sequence is 14 residues long.

The CDR3 DNA is TGTGCCAGCAGCTTAGGGGCGGGAGGGCCCTACGAGCAGTACTTC. As protein: CASSLGAGGPYEQYF. This rearrangement joins TRBV7-3 to TRBJ2-7, with 9 bases that match TRBD2. The CDR3 totals 15 residues. J lost 2 bases, V lost 2 bases, and 4 bases had no gene match. The V gene's germline CDR1 is SGHTA and CDR2 FQGTGA.

In its sample, this clone was seen once. V is TRBV28 and J is TRBJ1-1, with D perhaps TRBD1 (5 bases). V was cut by 4 bases and J by 4 bases, with 13 bases left in between. Germline lookup yields CDR1 MDHEN and CDR2 SYDVKM. The CDR3 has 14 amino acids. CDR3 DNA sequence: TGTGCCAGCAGTTCGTCAGGGTTGGGCACTGAAGCTTTCTTT. Translated: CASSSSGLGTEAFF.

This sequence joins TRBV4-1 and TRBJ2-7; 8 bases match TRBD2. Looked up from germline, CDR1 is MGHRA and CDR2 is YSYEKL. The V segment lost 0 bases and the J segment 4 bases; nucleotides outside the gene matches: 5. The CDR3 consists of 15 residues. The CDR3 sequence is CASSQDLSGSYEQYF. The CDR3 region has the DNA TGCGCCAGCAGCCAAGATCTCAGCGGGAGTTACGAGCAGTACTTC.

The V call is TRBV21-1, the J call TRBJ2-7; TRBD1, the table's D call, was not compared with the DNA. TRBV21-1 has pseudogene status. This CDR3 spans 15 amino acids. The CDR3 sequence: CASSKDGDKDYEQYF. Written as DNA, the CDR3 is TGTGCCAGCAGCAAAGATGGGGACAAAGACTACGAGCAGTACTTC.